In this sample, the clone carrying this T cell receptor (beta chain) turned up once. The PCR used 60 Vbeta and 13 Jbeta primers. Produced via immunoSEQ multiplex PCR; TCRdb's table is partial and in-frame only. The sample has about 190,000 clones; 77% are singletons. This record comes from a study of cytomegalovirus exposure and HLA in healthy donors. This CDR3 has 14 amino acids. Trimming removed 0 bases at V and 7 bases at J, with 13 bases between. Germline V gene sequence: CDR1 GTSNPN, CDR2 SVGIG (reference sequence). Sequenced material: PBMCs. V usage is TRBV30 and J usage is TRBJ2-1; perhaps TRBD2 as D (5 bases). The clonotype originates from a woman aged 25 to 39 in good health and CMV-seropositive. CDR3 in DNA: TGTGCCTGGAGTGTGGGCGGGCTCCGAAATGAGCAGTTCTTC. Its translation: CAWSVGGLRNEQFF.